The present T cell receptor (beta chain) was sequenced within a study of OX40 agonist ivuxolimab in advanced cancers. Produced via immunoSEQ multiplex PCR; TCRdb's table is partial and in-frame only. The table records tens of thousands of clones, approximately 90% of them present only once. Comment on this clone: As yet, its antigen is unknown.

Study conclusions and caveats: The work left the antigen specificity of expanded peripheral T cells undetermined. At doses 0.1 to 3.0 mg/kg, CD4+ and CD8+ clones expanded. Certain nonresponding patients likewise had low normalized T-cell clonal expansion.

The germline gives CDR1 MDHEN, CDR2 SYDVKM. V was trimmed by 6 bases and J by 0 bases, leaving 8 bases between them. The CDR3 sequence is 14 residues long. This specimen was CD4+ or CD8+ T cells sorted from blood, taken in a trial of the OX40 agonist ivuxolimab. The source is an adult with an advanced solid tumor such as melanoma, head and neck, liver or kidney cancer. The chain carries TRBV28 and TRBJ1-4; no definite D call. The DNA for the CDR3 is TGTGCCAGCAGGAACTTTGCAACTAATGAAAAACTGTTTTTT. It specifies CASRNFATNEKLFF. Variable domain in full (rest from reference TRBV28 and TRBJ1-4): DVKVTQSSRYLVKRTGEKVFLECVQDMDHENMFWYRQDPGLGLRLIYFSYDVKMKEKGDIPEGYSVSREKKERFSLILESASTNQTSMYLCASRNFATNEKLFFGSGTQLSVL.